The TCR beta chain described here comes from a study of identical twins. This clonotype was seen at least ten times. MiXCR was run by TCRdb on the 5' RACE reads, yielding one entry per CDR3 protein. Found here are 1.5 million to 2 million distinct CDR3 sequences, around 29% of them singletons; the top ten hold less than 0.35%. The germline gives CDR1 MGHDK, CDR2 SYGVNS. Trimming removed 4 bases from V and 1 base from J; junction bases left unmatched: 3. This CDR3 is built from 16 residues. J is TRBJ2-1 and V is TRBV25-1; 11 bases fit TRBD2. The source is a newborn girl in good health. The sequenced sample was cord blood. The CDR3 coding sequence is TGTGCCAGCAGTGGCGGACTAGCGGGTTCCTACAATGAGCAGTTCTTC. It is translated as CASSGGLAGSYNEQFF.